The 20 T cell receptor beta chains listed next were all sequenced from one sample in a study of cytomegalovirus exposure and HLA in healthy donors. PCR primers comprised 60 Vbeta and 13 Jbeta primers. TCRdb's copy holds only in-frame clones and misses some; the assay was immunoSEQ multiplex PCR. The sample has 60,000 to 80,000 clones; roughly 75% are singletons. Sample: PBMCs. The receptors come from a woman aged 25 to 39 in good health and CMV-seronegative.

The chain has TRBV6-6 and TRBJ2-5; 11 nucleotides agree with TRBD2. V was pared by 6 bases and J by 5 bases, with 8 bases of the junction left unmatched. Germline-derived CDR1 and CDR2 are MNHNY and SVGAGI (reference sequence). CDR3 length: 15 amino acids. CDR3 in DNA: TGTGCCAGCAGCCTGACTAGCGGGACGCTTGAGACCCAGTACTTC. Translation gives CASSLTSGTLETQYF.

The CDR3 is CASSYQTGGEQYF. In DNA form, the CDR3 reads TGTGCCAGCAGTTATCAGACAGGGGGCGAGCAGTACTTC. V is TRBV6-5 and J is TRBJ2-7, with 9 positions matching TRBD1. Germline trimming cut 3 bases from V and 6 bases from J; bases unmatched to any gene: 3. The germline gives CDR1 MNHEY, CDR2 SVGAGI. The CDR3 length is 13 residues.

The chain couples TRBV7-3 to TRBJ2-3; possible D gene TRBD2, 6 bases. Germline CDR1 SGHTA, CDR2 FQGTGA. The CDR3 totals 14 residues. The V and J ends lost 6 bases and 6 bases respectively, with 16 bases between them. DNA for the CDR3: TGTGCCAGCAGGCTAATGGGGACTTCCGATACGCAGTATTTT. Its translation: CASRLMGTSDTQYF.

The chain joins TRBV9 to TRBJ1-2; TRBD1 is a possible D gene (6 bases). In germline, CDR1 is SGDLS, CDR2 YYNGEE. This CDR3 is 14 amino acids long. V shed 2 bases and J shed 7 bases, with 15 bases lying between them. CDR3 DNA sequence: TGTGCCAGCAGCGTCGGGCAGGGGATCTTTGGCTACACCTTC. Residues: CASSVGQGIFGYTF.

The table lists this clone with a count of one. CDR3 nucleotide sequence: TGTGCCAGCAACCCATGGTGGGACAGAAACGAGCAGTACGTC. It specifies CASNPWWDRNEQYV. The genes are TRBV2 and TRBJ2-7; the match to TRBD1 covers 7 bases. Per germline, CDR1 SNHLY and CDR2 FYNNEI. The CDR3 length is 14 residues. V dropped 7 bases and J dropped 5; count of bases not matched to a gene: 11.

The table lists this clone with a count of one. Sequence at one end of the junction differs from germline and may be a read error. This sequence joins TRBV7-9 and TRBJ2-7; TRBD1 might be the D (6 bases). The CDR3 sequence is 12 residues long. Germline CDR1 and CDR2: SEHNR and FQNEAQ (reference sequence). The CDR3 region has the DNA TGTTCCAGCAGCTCCCAGGGGCTCGAGCAGTACTTC. Its translation is CSSSSQGLEQYF.

The V call is TRBV4-1, the J call TRBJ1-4; tentatively, D is TRBD1 (6 bases). V shed 0 bases and J shed 8 bases, with 19 bases lying between them. CDR3 length equals 17 residues. CDR1 and CDR2 (germline): MGHRA, YSYEKL. The CDR3 region is CASSQDGVRGGGEKLFF. The CDR3 coding sequence is TGCGCCAGCAGCCAAGATGGGGTTAGGGGGGGCGGCGAAAAACTGTTTTTT.

This sequence joins TRBV5-6 and TRBJ1-4; D perhaps matches TRBD1 (6 bases). V was cut by 4 bases and J by 3 bases, with 10 bases left in between. The CDR3 has 14 residues. CDR1 and CDR2 from the germline V gene are SGHDT and YYEEEE. The CDR3 DNA follows: TGTGCCAGCAGCCCGACAGGACCTAATGAAAAACTGTTTTTT. Its translation: CASSPTGPNEKLFF.

The V gene is TRBV5-4, the J gene TRBJ2-3, with 12 bases matching TRBD2. This CDR3 region has 17 residues. Trimming at V came to 4 bases and at J to 0 bases, leaving 6 bases not matched to a gene. Germline CDR1 is SGHNT and CDR2 is YYREEE (reference sequence). CDR3 sequence reads: CASSPKGLAGSTDTQYF. In DNA form, the CDR3 reads TGTGCCAGCAGCCCTAAGGGACTAGCGGGCAGCACAGATACGCAGTATTTT. The full variable domain, its missing parts supplied by reference TRBV5-4 and TRBJ2-3, is ETGVTQSPTHLIKTRGQQVTLRCSSQSGHNTVSWYQQALGQGPQFIFQYYREEENGRGNFPPRFSGLQFPNYSSELNVNALELDDSALYLCASSPKGLAGSTDTQYFGPGTRLTVL.

The rearrangement joins TRBV19 to TRBJ1-5; D is perhaps TRBD1 (6 bases). The CDR3 sequence is 13 residues long. The germline V and J ends were trimmed by 9 bases and 0 bases, with 9 bases remaining between them. Germline CDR1 and CDR2: LNHDA and SQIVND (reference sequence). Here the CDR3 reads CASRGFSNQPQHF. CDR3 bases: TGTGCCAGCAGGGGATTTAGCAATCAGCCCCAGCATTTT.

This clone occurred a few times. Compared with germline, one end of the junction differs, possibly owing to a read error. The rearrangement uses TRBV19 and TRBJ1-2; 7 bases agree with TRBD1. CDR1 LNHDA and CDR2 SQIVND come from the germline V gene (reference sequence). The CDR3 runs 14 residues. The CDR3 is CASSIEGAAYGYTF. CDR3 coding DNA: TGTGCCAGTAGCATAGAGGGGGCGGCCTACGGCTACACCTTC.

This chain connects TRBV2 to TRBJ1-4; D not certain. The CDR3 has 13 amino acids. Germline CDR1 SNHLY, CDR2 FYNNEI. Trimming cost V 5 bases and J 5 bases, with 9 bases left between them. Here the CDR3 reads CASSRDTNEKLFF. DNA of the CDR3: TGTGCCAGCAGTCGGGATACGAATGAAAAACTGTTTTTT.

This sequence joins TRBV15 and TRBJ2-3; 7 nucleotides align to TRBD1. The trim removed 5 bases at V and 0 bases at J, leaving 5 bases unmatched. Germline V gene data show CDR1 as LNHNV and CDR2 as YYDKDF (reference sequence). The CDR3 sequence is 15 residues long. CDR3 protein: CATSANRGSTDTQYF. For the CDR3, the DNA is TGTGCCACCAGCGCAAACAGGGGTAGCACAGATACGCAGTATTTT. Full variable domain (missing parts from reference TRBV15 and TRBJ2-3): DAMVIQNPRYQVTQFGKPVTLSCSQTLNHNVMYWYQQKSSQAPKLLFHYYDKDFNNEADTPDNFQSRRPNTSFCFLDIRSPGLGDTAMYLCATSANRGSTDTQYFGPGTRLTVL.

The chain is built from TRBV10-3 and TRBJ2-3; 7 nucleotides align to TRBD1. This CDR3 spans 15 amino acids. Germline V gives CDR1 ENHRY, CDR2 SYGVKD. V lost 4 bases and J lost 0; bases outside the gene matches: 4. This chain's CDR3 is CAISVGTDSTDTQYF. The CDR3 DNA sequence: TGTGCCATCAGTGTCGGGACAGACAGCACAGATACGCAGTATTTT.

The V call is TRBV12-2, the J call TRBJ2-2; the D call TRBD1 from the table was never checked on the DNA. TRBV12-2 is annotated as a pseudogene. The CDR3 runs to 16 residues. This CDR3 reads CASRLKVEGATGELFF. Here the CDR3 DNA reads TGTGCAAGTCGCCTCAAGGTAGAGGGGGCGACCGGGGAGCTGTTTTTT.

This rearrangement joins TRBV11-2 to TRBJ2-7; the D gene is possibly TRBD1 (7 bases). CDR3 length equals 15 residues. Germline loops: CDR1 SGHAT, CDR2 FQNNGV. The germline V and J ends were trimmed by 5 bases and 6 bases, with 20 bases remaining between them. The CDR3 is CASSPNLVQGGEQYF. In DNA form, the CDR3 reads TGTGCCAGCAGCCCAAACCTGGTCCAGGGGGGCGAGCAGTACTTC.

This clone was observed a single time. The chain is built from TRBV9 and TRBJ2-1, with 11 bases identical to TRBD2. The V segment lost 3 bases and the J segment 3 bases; nucleotides outside the gene matches: 8. Germline CDR1 is SGDLS and CDR2 is YYNGEE. The length of the CDR3 is 17 residues. In nucleotides, the CDR3 is TGTGCCAGCAGCGGGGAACATGGGACTAGCGGCTACAATGAGCAGTTCTTC. It is translated as CASSGEHGTSGYNEQFF. The full variable domain, in which reference TRBV9 and TRBJ2-1 provide the parts outside the CDR3, is DSGVTQTPKHLITATGQRVTLRCSPRSGDLSVYWYQQSLDQGLQFLIQYYNGEERAKGNILERFSAQQFPDLHSELNLSSLELGDSALYFCASSGEHGTSGYNEQFFGPGTRLTVL.

The chain links TRBV7-2 to TRBJ2-5, with a possible D match to TRBD2 (6 bases). There are 17 residues in the CDR3. Looked up from germline, CDR1 is SGHTA and CDR2 is FQGNSA. V lost 3 bases, J lost 2 bases, and 19 bases lay in between. DNA of the CDR3: TGTGCCAGCAGCTTGAGGGTCGGTAGCGGACATCAAGAGACCCAGTACTTC. Its protein product is CASSLRVGSGHQETQYF.

This chain joins TRBV6-5 and TRBJ2-1; a possible D gene is TRBD1 (6 bases). The CDR3 is 16 amino acids. V shed 0 bases and J shed 3 bases, with 12 bases lying between them. From germline, CDR1 is MNHEY and CDR2 SVGAGI. The CDR3 nucleotides read TGTGCCAGCAGTTACTCGATGAGGGGGATCTACAATGAGCAGTTCTTC. Translating gives CASSYSMRGIYNEQFF.

V and J are TRBV29-1 and TRBJ2-1; D perhaps matches TRBD2 (7 bases). Germline V CDR1 and CDR2: SQVTM, ANQGSEA. This CDR3 has 12 amino acids. V was shortened by 4 bases and J by 8 bases, with 12 bases between the two germline ends. CDR3 region: CSVAGGWDEQFF. The DNA for the CDR3 is TGCAGCGTTGCGGGGGGCTGGGATGAGCAGTTCTTC.